A single sample is the source of the 2 T cell receptor beta chains below, sequenced in a study of cytomegalovirus exposure and HLA in healthy donors. Researchers ran the PCR with 60 Vbeta and 13 Jbeta primers. Measured with immunoSEQ multiplex PCR; TCRdb has only the in-frame clones, and not every one. The sample records about 110,000 clones, roughly 69% being singletons. The specimen was PBMCs. The receptor set was obtained from a man aged 25-45 years in good health and CMV-seropositive.

This chain uses TRBV7-9 with TRBJ2-3; D unresolved. From germline, CDR1 is SEHNR and CDR2 FQNEAQ (reference sequence). Trimming shortened V by 5 bases and J by 4 bases, and 13 bases separated the two germline ends. The CDR3 is 14 amino acids. The CDR3 DNA sequence: TGTGCCAGCAGCCCCGATGTAGCAGCAGATACGCAGTATTTT. The encoded protein is CASSPDVAADTQYF. Looking up the rest from reference TRBV7-9 and TRBJ2-3 gives the full variable domain: DTGVSQNPRHKITKRGQNVTFRCDPISEHNRLYWYRQTLGQGPEFLTYFQNEAQLEKSRLLSDRFSAERPKGSFSTLEIQRTEQGDSAMYLCASSPDVAADTQYFGPGTRLTVL.

The chain is built from TRBV25-1 and TRBJ1-3, with D perhaps TRBD1 (6 bases). The V gene lost 2 bases and the J gene lost 8 bases, with 16 bases spanning the gap. The germline V gene has CDR1 MGHDK and CDR2 SYGVNS. The CDR3 covers 15 residues. The CDR3 is CASSELQGSRDTIYF. CDR3 sequence (DNA): TGTGCCAGCAGTGAACTACAGGGAAGCAGGGACACCATATATTTT.